The 30 T cell receptor beta chains reported below all come from one sample, sequenced in a study of circulating tumor DNA in untreated peripheral T-cell lymphoma. Some clones are missing from TCRdb's copy, which holds only in-frame ones; the method was immunoSEQ multiplex PCR. This sample yields some 8,700 clones, of which roughly 85% are seen a single time; about 2.1% belongs to the top ten. Sequencing was performed on tumor tissue. Source of these receptors: a human donor with peripheral T-cell lymphoma.

The chain combines TRBV30 with TRBJ1-1; no definite D call. The germline V gene has CDR1 GTSNPN and CDR2 SVGIG (reference sequence). There are 11 residues in the CDR3. V was clipped by 1 base and J by 5 bases, with 5 bases between them. The CDR3 loop reads CAWSAQTEAFF. The CDR3 DNA is TGTGCCTGGAGTGCCCAGACTGAAGCTTTCTTT.

The chain links TRBV6-7 to TRBJ2-7; D is perhaps TRBD2 (5 bases). TRBV6-7 is an ORF for which the function is uncertain. V shed 6 bases and J shed 3 bases, with 9 bases lying between them. This CDR3 contains 12 residues. The CDR3 sequence: CASRTGDYEQYF. The CDR3 DNA follows: TGTGCCAGCAGAACCGGGGACTACGAGCAGTACTTC.

This chain uses TRBV30 with TRBJ1-1, with TRBD1 as a possible D gene (6 bases). V lost 0 bases and J 8 bases, leaving 13 bases between the germline ends. The CDR3 has 13 residues. From germline, CDR1 is GTSNPN and CDR2 SVGIG (reference sequence). For the CDR3, the DNA is TGTGCCTGGAGTGTACTGAGGGGGATCGAAGCTTTCTTT. Residues: CAWSVLRGIEAFF.

By its share, this clone is medium-sized (0.01 to 0.1%). The rearrangement links TRBV11-3 to TRBJ1-3; D possibly corresponds to TRBD1 (6 bases). CDR1 and CDR2 (germline): SGHNT, YENEEA. The V end was cut by 5 bases, the J end by 2 bases, with 16 bases between. The CDR3 spans 16 residues. DNA for the CDR3: TGTGCCAGCAGCCCTAGCGCAGGGGAGACTGGAAACACCATATATTTT. It yields the protein CASSPSAGETGNTIYF.

V and J are TRBV19 and TRBJ2-3; tentatively, D is TRBD1 (6 bases). The CDR3 runs to 13 residues. CDR1 is LNHDA, CDR2 SQIVND, per germline (reference sequence). CDR3 amino acids: CAISRDNTDTQYF. The CDR3 coding sequence is TGTGCTATATCCCGGGACAACACAGATACGCAGTATTTT. The full variable domain, completed using reference TRBV19 and TRBJ2-3, is DGGITQSPKYLFRKEGQNVTLSCEQNLNHDAMYWYRQDPGQGLRLIYYSQIVNDFQKGDIAEGYSVSREKKESFPLTVTSAQKNPTAFYLCAISRDNTDTQYFGPGTRLTVL.

On this clone: The junction shows a germline mismatch at one end, possibly a read error. The genes are TRBV30 and TRBJ2-2, with D unresolved. CDR3 size: 13 residues. Looked up from germline, CDR1 is GTSNPN and CDR2 is SVGIG (reference sequence). The CDR3 loop is CVWSIFDAGELFF. In nucleotides, the CDR3 is TGTGTCTGGAGTATTTTTGATGCCGGGGAGCTGTTTTTT.

The CDR3 loop is CASSPNGGSNTEAFF. CDR3 DNA sequence: TGTGCCAGCTCGCCCAATGGAGGGTCGAACACTGAAGCTTTCTTT. V is TRBV18 and J is TRBJ1-1; no firm D call. Germline values: CDR1 KGHSH, CDR2 LQKENI. CDR3 length equals 15 residues. Trimming cost V 6 bases and J 1 base, with 15 bases left between them.

This chain links TRBV23-1 with TRBJ1-2, with 7 bases fitting TRBD1. TRBV23-1 belongs to the ORF category, with a function that is uncertain. Unmatched junction bases numbered 10, after V lost 6 bases and J lost 3 bases. The CDR3 sequence is 15 residues long. This CDR3 is CASSQEQGSYYGYTF. CDR3 coding DNA: TGCGCCAGCAGCCAAGAACAGGGGAGTTACTATGGCTACACCTTC.

This chain joins TRBV29-1 and TRBJ2-2; TRBD1 aligns across 8 bases. Germline V gene data show CDR1 as SQVTM and CDR2 as ANQGSEA. CDR3 size: 15 residues. V dropped 1 base and J dropped 5; count of bases not matched to a gene: 6. Written as DNA, the CDR3 is TGCAGCGTTGAAGCCACGGACAGGGAGACCGGGGAGCTGTTTTTT. Its protein product is CSVEATDRETGELFF.

This chain connects TRBV5-1 to TRBJ1-2, with D perhaps TRBD1 (5 bases). Trimming took off 0 bases at V and 4 bases at J, with 19 bases between the two ends. Germline V gives CDR1 SGHRS, CDR2 YFSETQ. The CDR3 runs to 17 residues. CDR3 amino acids: CASSLEIGAHPIYGYTF. For the CDR3, the DNA is TGCGCCAGCAGCTTGGAGATCGGGGCCCACCCTATCTATGGCTACACCTTC.

For the CDR3, the DNA is TGTGCCAGCAGTTACTCTAGGGGCCTGAACACTGAAGCTTTCTTT. Translated: CASSYSRGLNTEAFF. The V and J genes are TRBV6-8 and TRBJ1-1; the D gene is possibly TRBD1 (5 bases). The V end lost 0 bases, the J end lost 0 bases, and 8 bases lay between the germline ends. Germline assignment: CDR1 MNHGY and CDR2 SAAAGT. The CDR3 runs 15 residues.

The J gene is TRBJ1-1, the V gene TRBV5-1, with D possibly matching TRBD1 (6 bases). There are 14 residues in the CDR3. V gave up 4 bases and J gave up 4 bases, with 14 bases separating them. Per the germline V gene, CDR1 is SGHRS and CDR2 is YFSETQ. This CDR3 reads CASSLKGEGTEAFF. For the CDR3, the DNA is TGCGCCAGCAGCCTAAAGGGGGAAGGCACTGAAGCTTTCTTT.

This chain connects TRBV9 to TRBJ1-3; D ambiguous. The CDR3 sequence is 13 residues long. V lost 0 bases to trimming and J lost 3 bases, with 4 bases between them. Looked up from germline, CDR1 is SGDLS and CDR2 is YYNGEE. The CDR3 DNA sequence: TGTGCCAGCAGCGTAGGTGGTGGAAACACCATATATTTT. Translated, it gives CASSVGGGNTIYF.

V gene TRBV18 combines with J gene TRBJ1-2, with a weak D call TRBD1 (6 bases). Trimming removed 6 bases at V and 2 bases at J, with 16 bases between. The germline CDR1 and CDR2 sequences are KGHSH and LQKENI. CDR3 length equals 15 residues. The CDR3 here is CASSVTDSANYGYTF. CDR3 in DNA: TGTGCCAGCTCGGTTACGGACAGCGCAAACTATGGCTACACCTTC.

This clone has just one count. V usage is TRBV19 and J usage is TRBJ2-1; D gene unclear. Germline CDR1 LNHDA, CDR2 SQIVND (reference sequence). Trimming removed 3 bases from V and 7 bases from J, with 16 bases in between. There are 15 residues in the CDR3. The CDR3 here is CASSIGLTEGNEQFF. The CDR3, as DNA: TGTGCCAGTAGTATTGGGCTCACGGAAGGGAATGAGCAGTTCTTC.

The CDR3 DNA reads as TGTGCCAGTAGTAGAAGCGGGGGGGGCCAAGAGACCCAGTACTTC. This encodes CASSRSGGGQETQYF. The genes are TRBV19 and TRBJ2-5; 10 bases fit TRBD2. V was clipped by 4 bases and J by 1 base; unmatched bases: 3. CDR1 LNHDA and CDR2 SQIVND come from the germline V gene (reference sequence). This CDR3 spans 15 amino acids.

The chain couples TRBV11-3 to TRBJ2-4; possibly TRBD1 for D (5 bases). From germline, CDR1 is SGHNT and CDR2 YENEEA. Trimming took 4 bases from V and 3 from J, leaving 13 bases between them. CDR3 length: 15 amino acids. The CDR3 nucleotides are TGTGCCAGCAGCTCGGCCCAAGGGGACAAAAACATTCAGTACTTC. It is translated as CASSSAQGDKNIQYF.

This chain joins TRBV19 and TRBJ1-3; no clear D. Deletions cut 3 bases from V and 0 bases from J, with 12 bases between. Germline assignment: CDR1 LNHDA and CDR2 SQIVND (reference sequence). This CDR3 has 16 amino acids. As DNA, the CDR3 is TGTGCCAGTAGTATTGGCAGCAGCCGCTCTGGAAACACCATATATTTT. Residues: CASSIGSSRSGNTIYF.

This clone was observed a handful of times. V and J are TRBV12-5 and TRBJ1-1, with D uncertain. The CDR3 sequence is 14 residues long. Germline assignment: CDR1 LGHNT and CDR2 FRNRAP. V lost 2 bases, J lost 1 base, and 8 bases lay in between. CDR3 nucleotides: TGTGCTAGTGGTTTGTCCATCCGGAACACTGAAGCTTTCTTT. This codes for CASGLSIRNTEAFF.

V gene TRBV11-3 combines with J gene TRBJ2-7; 9 bases fit TRBD1. The V segment lost 5 bases and the J segment 3 bases; nucleotides outside the gene matches: 5. Germline values: CDR1 SGHNT, CDR2 YENEEA. The CDR3 spans 14 residues. The CDR3 region is CASSLTGGFYEQYF. CDR3 coding DNA: TGTGCCAGCAGCCTAACAGGGGGCTTCTACGAGCAGTACTTC. Full variable domain (outside the CDR3, taken from reference TRBV11-3 and TRBJ2-7): EAGVVQSPRYKIIEKKQPVAFWCNPISGHNTLYWYLQNLGQGPELLIRYENEEAVDDSQLPKDRFSAERLKGVDSTLKIQPAELGDSAVYLCASSLTGGFYEQYFGPGTRLTVT.

This chain joins TRBV30 and TRBJ2-5; D call uncertain. This CDR3 contains 12 residues. Germline V CDR1 and CDR2: GTSNPN, SVGIG (reference sequence). With 1 base removed from V and 2 bases from J, the gap between germline ends came to 5 bases. The CDR3 DNA reads TGTGCCTGGAGTGGGTTGCAAGAGACCCAGTACTTC. Translation: CAWSGLQETQYF.

The chain employs TRBV6-8 and TRBJ1-5, with D maybe TRBD1 (6 bases). V shed 4 bases and J shed 7 bases, with 14 bases lying between them. Looked up from germline, CDR1 is MNHGY and CDR2 is SAAAGT. The CDR3 contains 14 residues. CDR3 in amino acids: CASSSPGQIQPQHF. CDR3 DNA sequence: TGTGCCAGCAGTTCCCCAGGACAGATCCAGCCCCAGCATTTT.

The chain employs TRBV6-8 and TRBJ1-1, with 9 bases lining up with TRBD1. This CDR3 spans 12 amino acids. From germline, CDR1 is MNHGY and CDR2 SAAAGT. V gave up 6 bases and J gave up 11 bases; unmatched junction bases: 7. The CDR3 nucleotides read TGTGCCAGCAGGAAAGGGGACAGGGCGGCTTTCTTT. Its protein product is CASRKGDRAAFF.

The V call is TRBV6-8, the J call TRBJ1-2; unclear D gene. The germline CDR1 and CDR2 sequences are MNHGY and SAAAGT. This CDR3 comprises 14 residues. V dropped 5 bases and J dropped 8 bases, with 18 bases sitting between them. The CDR3 DNA reads as TGTGCCAGCAGTCCCGCGTGGAGGGCTTTGGGCTACACCTTC. Translation gives CASSPAWRALGYTF.

V and J are TRBV30 and TRBJ2-3; D is uncertain. Trimming stripped 3 bases from V and 6 bases from J, with 7 bases between. The germline CDR1 and CDR2 sequences are GTSNPN and SVGIG (reference sequence). The CDR3 consists of 11 residues. The CDR3, as DNA: TGTGCCTGGAGATGGGTGGATACGCAGTATTTT. Residues: CAWRWVDTQYF. Full variable domain (missing parts from reference TRBV30 and TRBJ2-3): SQTIHQWPATLVQPVGSPLSLECTVEGTSNPNLYWYRQAAGRGLQLLFYSVGIGQISSEVPQNLSASRPQDRQFILSSKKLLLSDSGFYLCAWRWVDTQYFGPGTRLTVL.

The J gene is TRBJ1-4, the V gene TRBV19; 7 nucleotides line up with TRBD1. The CDR3 consists of 13 residues. Germline loops: CDR1 LNHDA, CDR2 SQIVND (reference sequence). The CDR3 DNA is TGTGCTACCCGGGACAGAGGGAATGAAAAACTGTTTTTT. Protein: CATRDRGNEKLFF.

This sequence joins TRBV18 and TRBJ1-4; a weak D match, TRBD1 (5 bases). CDR3 length equals 13 residues. V lost 4 bases and J lost 7, with 10 bases in between. CDR1 KGHSH and CDR2 LQKENI come from the germline V gene. The CDR3 region is CASSLGTGEKLFF. The DNA of the CDR3 is TGTGCCAGCTCACTGGGGACTGGTGAAAAACTGTTTTTT.

This chain uses TRBV9 with TRBJ1-5, with TRBD1 matching over 10 bases. This CDR3 is 15 amino acids long. The J segment lost 3 bases and the V segment lost 6 bases, leaving 6 bases of the junction unmatched. Per germline, CDR1 SGDLS and CDR2 YYNGEE. CDR3 protein: CASNTDRGFNQPQHF. The CDR3 nucleotides are TGTGCCAGCAATACGGACAGGGGGTTCAATCAGCCCCAGCATTTT. Full variable domain (missing parts from reference TRBV9 and TRBJ1-5): DSGVTQTPKHLITATGQRVTLRCSPRSGDLSVYWYQQSLDQGLQFLIQYYNGEERAKGNILERFSAQQFPDLHSELNLSSLELGDSALYFCASNTDRGFNQPQHFGDGTRLSIL.

The CDR3: CASSTTGDYGYTF. The CDR3 coding sequence is TGTGCCAGTAGTACTACAGGGGACTATGGCTACACCTTC. V is TRBV19 and J is TRBJ1-2; 7 positions agree with TRBD1. This CDR3 region has 13 residues. J was trimmed by 3 bases and V by 4 bases; bases with no gene match: 2. Germline CDR1 reads LNHDA; CDR2 reads SQIVND (reference sequence).

The chain joins TRBV15 to TRBJ1-5, with D possibly TRBD1 on 6 matching bases. Deletions cut 1 base from V and 2 bases from J, with 15 bases between. This CDR3 contains 17 residues. Germline V gene sequence: CDR1 LNHNV, CDR2 YYDKDF (reference sequence). CDR3 sequence: CATSRGGGRIGNQPQHF. The DNA for the CDR3 is TGTGCCACCAGCAGAGGTGGGGGGCGAATAGGCAATCAGCCCCAGCATTTT.